This TCR beta chain was identified during a study of CD8+CD57+ T cells in acquired aplastic anemia. With respect to this clonotype: The germline gene is not matched at one end of the junction; a read error may be the cause.

The TCR beta profiling, which covered VDJ combination and CDR3 sequence, was carried out using genomic DNA as the template. Each CDR3 protein gets one entry after TCRdb re-called the reads with MiXCR. Of roughly 86,000 distinct CDR3 sequences listed, approximately 45% are singletons. Germline CDR1 is WSHSY and CDR2 is SAAADI. The CDR3 runs to 15 residues. J is TRBJ2-1 and V is TRBV10-2, with 10 bases matching TRBD1. The specimen was sorted CD4+, CD8+, or CD8+CD57+ T cells (not recorded which) from PBMCs. The sequence was obtained from a human donor in good health, serving as a control. CDR3 sequence: CASNAGTGVSYEQFF. In DNA form, the CDR3 reads TGTGCCAGCAACGCCGGGACAGGGGTCTCCTACGAGCAGTTCTTC.